The 9 T cell receptor beta chains below all came from one sample that was sequenced in a study of response to subunit inactivated influenza vaccine. TCRdb re-derived calls from the RT-PCR reads in MiXCR, one entry per CDR3 protein. The repertoire holds around 480,000 distinct CDR3 sequences, with around 9.9% as singletons. Sequences were derived from PBMCs from blood, sampled around seven weeks after vaccination. Every receptor here comes from a man aged 45-65 years who received an inactivated influenza vaccine.

This clonotype was recorded a few times. The CDR3 DNA reads as TGTGCCAGCAGTAAACAGGGTACTGAGCAGTTCTTC. Translation gives CASSKQGTEQFF. The rearrangement links TRBV6-6 to TRBJ2-1, with D possibly matching TRBD1 (6 bases). V lost 5 bases and J 9 bases, leaving 11 bases between the germline ends. Germline assignment: CDR1 MNHNY and CDR2 SVGAGI (reference sequence). The CDR3 is 12 amino acids.

V is TRBV13 and J is TRBJ2-7, with 7 positions matching TRBD1. CDR1 PRHDT and CDR2 FYEKMQ come from the germline V gene (reference sequence). The CDR3 has 14 amino acids. V gave up 5 bases and J gave up 2 bases; unmatched junction bases: 6. The CDR3 reads CASSQLQGTYEQYF. CDR3 bases: TGTGCCAGCAGCCAGCTACAGGGGACCTACGAGCAGTACTTC.

The table lists this clonotype with a few counts. V is TRBV4-2 and J is TRBJ2-5; no reliable D call. Germline assignment: CDR1 LGHNA and CDR2 YNFKEQ. With 4 bases removed from V and 1 base from J, the gap between germline ends came to 16 bases. The CDR3 has 16 amino acids. CDR3 coding DNA: TGTGCCAGCAGCCCCCCGGTGAAGGGTCCCCAAGAGACCCAGTACTTC. It specifies CASSPPVKGPQETQYF.

This chain connects TRBV28 to TRBJ2-6; a possible D gene is TRBD2 (6 bases). This CDR3 is 16 amino acids long. V gave up 3 bases and J gave up 3 bases, with 12 bases separating them. CDR1 and CDR2 from the germline V gene are MDHEN and SYDVKM. CDR3 residues: CASSFGSGRGANVLTF. CDR3 coding DNA: TGTGCCAGCAGTTTTGGTAGCGGTCGTGGGGCCAACGTCCTGACTTTC.

This clonotype was observed many times. V gene TRBV5-1 combines with J gene TRBJ2-1; TRBD2 aligns across 8 bases. Losses at the gene ends were 5 bases for V and 7 bases for J; bases not matched to a gene: 11. CDR1 is SGHRS and CDR2 is YFSETQ in the germline V gene. The CDR3 contains 15 residues. CDR3 bases: TGCGCCAGCAGTCTTTCGGGGGGGCCAAGGAATGAGCAGTTCTTC. Translating gives CASSLSGGPRNEQFF.

The rearrangement joins TRBV7-2 to TRBJ1-1, with D tentatively TRBD1 (5 bases). V was clipped by 4 bases and J by 4 bases, with 13 bases between them. Looked up from germline, CDR1 is SGHTA and CDR2 is FQGNSA. The CDR3 is 14 amino acids. The DNA for the CDR3 is TGTGCCAGCAGCTCGAGACAGAGCCTCACTGAAGCTTTCTTT. As protein: CASSSRQSLTEAFF.

The chain combines TRBV12-3 or TRBV12-4 with TRBJ1-5; no firm D call. The CDR3 length is 14 residues. Trimming took off 5 bases at V and 6 bases at J, with 14 bases between the two ends. Here the CDR3 DNA reads TGTGCCAGCAGTCTCTCCTTGGGCGGTCAGCCCCAGCATTTT. Translating gives CASSLSLGGQPQHF.

This clonotype was seen more than once but under ten times. This chain joins TRBV7-2 and TRBJ2-1; D may be TRBD2 (5 bases). Trimming shortened V by 1 base and J by 12 bases, and 13 bases separated the two germline ends. The germline V gene encodes CDR1 SGHTA and CDR2 FQGNSA. The CDR3 runs 13 residues. CDR3 bases: TGTGCCAGCAGCTTAGAACGGTCTGGAGGGCAGTTCTTC. This sequence encodes CASSLERSGGQFF.

A few counts support this clonotype. The gene calls are TRBV27 and TRBJ2-3; no firm D call. The length of the CDR3 is 16 residues. Germline CDR1 and CDR2: MNHEY and SMNVEV (reference sequence). V was clipped by 3 bases and J by 1 base, with 14 bases between them. Here the CDR3 DNA reads TGTGCCAGCAGTTTCTCAGTCCCTCGGGGCACAGATACGCAGTATTTT. Its translation is CASSFSVPRGTDTQYF.